This record covers a single TCR beta chain. Its specificity is unknown. The CDR3 length is 16 residues. The V and J ends lost 1 base and 1 base respectively, with 12 bases between them. In germline, CDR1 is LNHDA, CDR2 SQIVND (reference sequence). Donors each provided about 9.5 milliliters of peripheral blood. The record originates from a study of blood T cells in healthy people across ages. A sample-barcoded 5' primer and a J-beta primer mix were used in a second PCR of roughly 7 to 12 cycles. In TCRdb, the 5' RACE reads were re-called with MiXCR into one record per CDR3 protein. The sample gives some 760,000 distinct CDR3 sequences, around 25% of which show up once; 9.4% is in the top ten. Findings and caveats of the study: Both naive CD4+ cell counts and diversity were greater in long-lived donors than in aged donors. Naive T cell percentage showed a strong correlation with TCR beta diversity.

Another study also made use of these data, one on T cells of mothers and their children. That study reports: Unrelated mother-child pairs always had slightly, but never significantly, lower normalized overlap than related pairs.

The TCR was taken from a boy under 18 in good health. The sequencing sample was made of blood. This chain joins TRBV19 and TRBJ2-3; unclear D gene. DNA for the CDR3: TGTGCCAGTAGTATAGGGGCCCTACGGGGCACAGATACGCAGTATTTT. The encoded protein is CASSIGALRGTDTQYF.